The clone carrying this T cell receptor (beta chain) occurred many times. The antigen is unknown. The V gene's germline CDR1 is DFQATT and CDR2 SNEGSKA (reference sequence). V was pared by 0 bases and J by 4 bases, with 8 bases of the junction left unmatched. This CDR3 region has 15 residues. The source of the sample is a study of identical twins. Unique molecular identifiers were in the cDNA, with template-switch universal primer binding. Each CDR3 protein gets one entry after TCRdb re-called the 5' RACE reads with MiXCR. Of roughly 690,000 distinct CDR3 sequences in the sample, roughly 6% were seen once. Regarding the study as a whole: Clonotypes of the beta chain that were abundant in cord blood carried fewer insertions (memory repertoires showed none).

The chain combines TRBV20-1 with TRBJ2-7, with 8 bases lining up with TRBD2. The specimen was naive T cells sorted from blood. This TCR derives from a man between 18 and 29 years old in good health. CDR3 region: CSARDISGSWYEQYV. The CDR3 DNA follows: TGCAGTGCTAGAGATATCAGCGGGAGCTGGTACGAGCAGTACGTC.